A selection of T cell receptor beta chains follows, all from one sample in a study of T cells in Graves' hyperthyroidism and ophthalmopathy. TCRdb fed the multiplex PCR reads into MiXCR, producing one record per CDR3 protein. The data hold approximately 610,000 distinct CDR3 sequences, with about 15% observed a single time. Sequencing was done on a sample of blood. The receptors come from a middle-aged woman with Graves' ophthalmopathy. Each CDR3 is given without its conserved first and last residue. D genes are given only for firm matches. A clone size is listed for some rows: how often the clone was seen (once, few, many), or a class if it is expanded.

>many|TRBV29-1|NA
SAGTPSNYEQY
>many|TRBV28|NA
ASSKTWSNQPQH
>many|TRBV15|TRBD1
ATSLDRGESEQY
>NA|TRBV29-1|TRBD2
STRSGRTYEQY
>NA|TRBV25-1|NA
ASMSDALPHYGYT
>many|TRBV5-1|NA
ASSFTGINYGYT
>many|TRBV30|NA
AWSLQGYEQY
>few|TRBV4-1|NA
ASSRLTGPLNQPQH
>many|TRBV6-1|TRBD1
ASSETGGYTEAF
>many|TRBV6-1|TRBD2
ASSDGLEANYEQY
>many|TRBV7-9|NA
ASSLLPGIYTEAF
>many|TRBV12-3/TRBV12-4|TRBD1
ASSGQGHQETQY
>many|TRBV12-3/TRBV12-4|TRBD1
ASSLGQLLKHYEQY
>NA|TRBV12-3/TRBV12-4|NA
ASSSLQGSYGYT
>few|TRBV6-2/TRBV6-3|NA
ASSRGTLAEAF
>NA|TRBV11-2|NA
ASSLGQWNIQY
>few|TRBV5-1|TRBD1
ASSPGQGLKTQY
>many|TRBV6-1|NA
ASSEQGGYEQY
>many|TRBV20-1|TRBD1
SANPTGGSEAF
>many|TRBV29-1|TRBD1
SVVGDRATEAF
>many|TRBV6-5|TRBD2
ASHGGEDHEQY
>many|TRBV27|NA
ASSHDTTEAF
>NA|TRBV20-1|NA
SARGPRDKPYEQY
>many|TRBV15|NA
ATSRSGQPQH
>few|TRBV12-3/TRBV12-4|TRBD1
ASRVTGAHQPQH
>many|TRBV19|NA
ASSPPGVLYTEAF
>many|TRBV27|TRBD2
ASSLAGAGETQY
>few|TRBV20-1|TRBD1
SARFQDRGFVEAF
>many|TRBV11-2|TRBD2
ASSLGTSEQF
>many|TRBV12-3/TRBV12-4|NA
ASSARQDRYTEAF
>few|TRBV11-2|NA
ASSSNGGPYEQY
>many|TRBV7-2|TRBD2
ASSWGGPQETQY
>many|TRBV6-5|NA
ASSYSGDTGELF
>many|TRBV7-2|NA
ASSLGWETGELF
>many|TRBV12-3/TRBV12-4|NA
ASSYQGISGEAF
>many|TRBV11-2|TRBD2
ASSPLWGGGSADTQY
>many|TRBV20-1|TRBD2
SASLSGTRSGEQY
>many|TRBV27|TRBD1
ASSSGTGDGYT
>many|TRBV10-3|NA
AISPPGLEPRQY
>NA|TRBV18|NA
ASTRGQIQETQY
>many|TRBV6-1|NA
ASSEGQGWNGYT
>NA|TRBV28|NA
ASTSGWEETQY
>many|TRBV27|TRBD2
ASSSRLAGAKNIQY
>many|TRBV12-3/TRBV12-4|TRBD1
ASSLRDRGPETQY
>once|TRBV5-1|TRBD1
ASSLPTGKNTEAF
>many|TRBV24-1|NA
ATSDRTQNSNQPQH
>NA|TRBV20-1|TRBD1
SAVIGTGQETQY
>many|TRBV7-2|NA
ASGLFPNTEAF
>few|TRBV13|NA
ASMRMGELF
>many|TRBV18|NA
ASSQRTFDTEAF
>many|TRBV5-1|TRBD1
ASSQWTGAGELF
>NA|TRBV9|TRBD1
ASSVALTGGETQY
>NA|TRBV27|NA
ASSDYTGANVLT
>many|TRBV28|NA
ASSLSPTGGYT
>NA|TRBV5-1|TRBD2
ASSLRLAGGVQKETQY